This record looks at one TCR beta chain sequence and its context. Antigen unknown. This entry comes from a study of identifying expanded T cells in peripheral blood. General observations from the study: Differentially abundant clones: around 1.2 between replicates, 15 to 17 at about 13 days, under 25 at four.

Germline CDR1 and CDR2: MNHNS and SASEGT. CDR3 length equals 16 residues. The V segment lost 4 bases and the J segment 4 bases; nucleotides outside the gene matches: 8. Sequencing used immunoSEQ multiplex PCR; TCRdb keeps in-frame clones, though not all of them. Of about 110,000 clones in the sample, about 85% are singletons; the top ten hold around 8.2%. During the collection period, no donor immune events like infections were recorded. The clonotype originates from a person between 18 and 75 years old in good health. The rearrangement links TRBV6-1 to TRBJ2-3; 10 bases are shared with TRBD2. The material sequenced was blood. CDR3 coding DNA: TGTGCCAGCAGTGCGCCTAGCGGGAGAATGGCAGATACGCAGTATTTT. Amino acids: CASSAPSGRMADTQYF.